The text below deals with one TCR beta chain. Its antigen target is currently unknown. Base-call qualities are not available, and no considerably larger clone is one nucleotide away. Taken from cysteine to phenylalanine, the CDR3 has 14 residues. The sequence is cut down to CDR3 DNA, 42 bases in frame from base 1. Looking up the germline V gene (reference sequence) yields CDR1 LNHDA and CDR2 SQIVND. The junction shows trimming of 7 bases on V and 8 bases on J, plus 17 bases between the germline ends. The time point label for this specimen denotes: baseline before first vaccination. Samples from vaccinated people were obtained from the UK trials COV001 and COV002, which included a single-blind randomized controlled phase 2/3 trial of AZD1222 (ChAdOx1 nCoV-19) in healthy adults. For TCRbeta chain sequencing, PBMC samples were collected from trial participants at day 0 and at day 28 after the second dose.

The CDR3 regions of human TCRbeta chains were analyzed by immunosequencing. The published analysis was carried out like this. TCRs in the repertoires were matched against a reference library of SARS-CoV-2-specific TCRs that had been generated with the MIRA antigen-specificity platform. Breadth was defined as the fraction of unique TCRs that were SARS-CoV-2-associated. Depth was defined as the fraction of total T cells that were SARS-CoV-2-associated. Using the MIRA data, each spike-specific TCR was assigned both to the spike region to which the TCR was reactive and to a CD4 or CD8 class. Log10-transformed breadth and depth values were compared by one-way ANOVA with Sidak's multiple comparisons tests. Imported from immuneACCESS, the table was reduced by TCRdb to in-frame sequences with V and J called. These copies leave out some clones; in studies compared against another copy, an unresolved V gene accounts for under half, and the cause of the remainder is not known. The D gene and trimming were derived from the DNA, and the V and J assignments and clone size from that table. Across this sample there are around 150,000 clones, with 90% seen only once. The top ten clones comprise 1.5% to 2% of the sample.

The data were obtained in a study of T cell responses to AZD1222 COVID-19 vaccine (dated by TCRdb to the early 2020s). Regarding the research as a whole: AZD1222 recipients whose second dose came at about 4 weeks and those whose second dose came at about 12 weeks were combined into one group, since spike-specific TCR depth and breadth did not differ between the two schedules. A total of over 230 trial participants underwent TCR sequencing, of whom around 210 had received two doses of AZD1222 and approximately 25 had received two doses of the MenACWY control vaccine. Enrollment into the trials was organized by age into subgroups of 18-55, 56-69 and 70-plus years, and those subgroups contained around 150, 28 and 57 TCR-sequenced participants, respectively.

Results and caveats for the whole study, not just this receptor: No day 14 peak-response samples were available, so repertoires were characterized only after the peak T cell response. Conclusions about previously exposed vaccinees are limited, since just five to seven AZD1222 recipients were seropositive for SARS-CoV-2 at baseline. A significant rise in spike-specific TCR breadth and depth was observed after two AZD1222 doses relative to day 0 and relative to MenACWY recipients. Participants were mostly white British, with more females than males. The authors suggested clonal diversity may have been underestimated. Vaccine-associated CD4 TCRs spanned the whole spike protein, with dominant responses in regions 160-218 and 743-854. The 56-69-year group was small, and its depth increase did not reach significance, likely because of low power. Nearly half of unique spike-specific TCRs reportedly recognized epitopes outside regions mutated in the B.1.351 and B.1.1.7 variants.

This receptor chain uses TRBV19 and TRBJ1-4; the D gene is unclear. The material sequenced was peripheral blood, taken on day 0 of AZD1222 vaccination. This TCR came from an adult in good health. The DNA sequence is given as TGTGCCAGTATTGCCGGGGAATATGGAGAAAAACTGTTTTTT. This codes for CASIAGEYGEKLFF.